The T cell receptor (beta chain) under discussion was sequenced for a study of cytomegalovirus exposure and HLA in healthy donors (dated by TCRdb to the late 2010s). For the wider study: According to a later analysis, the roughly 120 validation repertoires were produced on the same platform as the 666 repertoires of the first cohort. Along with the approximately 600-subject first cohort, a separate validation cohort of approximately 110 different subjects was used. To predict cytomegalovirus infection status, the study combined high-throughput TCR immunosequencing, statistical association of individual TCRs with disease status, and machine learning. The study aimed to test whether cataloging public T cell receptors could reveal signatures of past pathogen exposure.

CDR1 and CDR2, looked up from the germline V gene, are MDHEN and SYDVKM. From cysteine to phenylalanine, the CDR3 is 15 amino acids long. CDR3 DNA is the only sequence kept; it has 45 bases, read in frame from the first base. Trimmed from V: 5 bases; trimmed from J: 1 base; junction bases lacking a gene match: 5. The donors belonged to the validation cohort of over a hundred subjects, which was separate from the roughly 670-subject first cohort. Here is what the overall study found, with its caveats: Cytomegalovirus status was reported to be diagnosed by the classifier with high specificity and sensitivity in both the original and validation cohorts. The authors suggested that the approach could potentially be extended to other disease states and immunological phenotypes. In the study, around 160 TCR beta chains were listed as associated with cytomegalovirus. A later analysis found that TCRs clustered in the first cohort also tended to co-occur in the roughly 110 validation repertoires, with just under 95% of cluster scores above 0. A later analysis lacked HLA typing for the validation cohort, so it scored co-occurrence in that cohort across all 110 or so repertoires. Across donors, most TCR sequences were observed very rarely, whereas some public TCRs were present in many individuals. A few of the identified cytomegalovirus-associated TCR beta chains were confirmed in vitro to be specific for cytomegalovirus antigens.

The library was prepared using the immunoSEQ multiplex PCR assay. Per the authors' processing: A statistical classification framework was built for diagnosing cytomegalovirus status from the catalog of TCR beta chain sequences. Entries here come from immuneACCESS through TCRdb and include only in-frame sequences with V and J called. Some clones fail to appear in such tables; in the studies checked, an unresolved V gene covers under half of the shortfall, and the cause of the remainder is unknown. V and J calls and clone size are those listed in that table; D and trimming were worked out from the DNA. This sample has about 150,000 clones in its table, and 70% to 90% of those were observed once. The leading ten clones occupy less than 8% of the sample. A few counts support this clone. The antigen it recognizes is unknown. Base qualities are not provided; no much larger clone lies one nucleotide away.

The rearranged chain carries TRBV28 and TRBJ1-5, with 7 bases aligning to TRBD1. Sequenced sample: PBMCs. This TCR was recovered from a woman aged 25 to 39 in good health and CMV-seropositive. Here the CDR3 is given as CASSLRGSSNQPQHF. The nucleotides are TGTGCCAGCAGTCTCAGGGGGTCGAGCAATCAGCCCCAGCATTTT.